The 22 T cell receptor beta chains below all came from one sample that was sequenced in a study of T cell responses to AZD1222 COVID-19 vaccine. Repertoires were generated with immunoSEQ multiplex PCR, while TCRdb's copy carries only in-frame clones and drops some. This repertoire shows over 85,000 clones, approximately 94% found once; its top ten account for roughly 13%. Specimen: peripheral blood, collected on day 0 of AZD1222 vaccination. The receptors were sampled from an adult in good health.

This clone came up a few times. The chain links TRBV30 to TRBJ1-3; no clear D. The V end lost 5 bases, the J end lost 2 bases, and 16 bases lay between the germline ends. CDR1 and CDR2 (germline): GTSNPN, SVGIG (reference sequence). This CDR3 comprises 15 residues. The CDR3 reads CAWQNAAFPGNTIYF. In nucleotides, the CDR3 is TGTGCCTGGCAAAACGCGGCCTTCCCTGGAAACACCATATATTTT.

The chain links TRBV14 to TRBJ1-5; D unclear. CDR1 and CDR2 (germline): SGHDN, FVKESK. The ends were cut back, 3 bases at V and 6 bases at J, with 6 bases in the middle. The CDR3 totals 12 residues. CDR3 loop: CASSHWVQPQHF. The CDR3 coding sequence is TGTGCCAGCAGCCACTGGGTTCAGCCCCAGCATTTT.

The chain has TRBV28 and TRBJ2-7, with 7 bases fitting TRBD1. The CDR3 is 14 amino acids. Germline V gene data show CDR1 as MDHEN and CDR2 as SYDVKM. V trimming: 3 bases; J trimming: 2 bases; junction bases outside the gene matches: 4. The CDR3 loop reads CASSFGTDTYEQYF. The DNA for the CDR3 is TGTGCCAGCAGTTTTGGGACAGATACCTACGAGCAGTACTTC.

CDR3 DNA: TGCAGCGTTAGACAGGGTTCAGAGACCCAGTACTTC. Encoded protein: CSVRQGSETQYF. This chain joins TRBV29-1 and TRBJ2-5; 7 bases align to TRBD1. The V and J ends lost 5 bases and 4 bases, in that order; junction bases with no gene match: 4. The CDR3 runs 12 residues. Germline V CDR1 and CDR2: SQVTM, ANQGSEA.

The chain is built from TRBV10-3 and TRBJ1-1; D not resolved. The CDR3 has 13 residues. Trimming removed 4 bases at V and 1 base at J, with 7 bases between. Germline V gives CDR1 ENHRY, CDR2 SYGVKD. The CDR3 region is CAISGLGNTEAFF. In DNA form, the CDR3 reads TGTGCCATCAGTGGCCTGGGGAACACTGAAGCTTTCTTT.

The genes are TRBV6-5 and TRBJ1-1; D might be TRBD1 (6 bases). This CDR3 comprises 16 residues. CDR1 is MNHEY, CDR2 SVGAGI, per germline. The ends were cut back, 4 bases at V and 1 base at J, with 16 bases in the middle. This CDR3 reads CASSSRGGAGNTEAFF. The CDR3 DNA sequence: TGTGCCAGCAGTTCGCGGGGGGGGGCAGGGAACACTGAAGCTTTCTTT.

This clone has only a few counts. The rearrangement links TRBV28 to TRBJ1-2, with D uncertain. CDR1 and CDR2 from the germline V gene are MDHEN and SYDVKM. The CDR3 covers 15 residues. V was clipped by 4 bases and J by 3 bases, with 15 bases between them. CDR3 region: CASSSPRRPHYGYTF. In nucleotides, the CDR3 is TGTGCCAGCAGTTCCCCCCGCAGGCCGCACTATGGCTACACCTTC.

This sequence joins TRBV18 and TRBJ1-1; D ambiguous. The length of the CDR3 is 13 residues. CDR1 KGHSH and CDR2 LQKENI come from the germline V gene. Between the trimmed V and J ends, which lost 2 bases and 1 base, there was a span of 5 bases. The DNA of the CDR3 is TGTGCCAGCTCACCATTGGCGAACACTGAAGCTTTCTTT. Translating gives CASSPLANTEAFF.

The sample holds many counts of this clone. This rearrangement joins TRBV2 to TRBJ2-3; possible D gene TRBD2, 8 bases. The germline gives CDR1 SNHLY, CDR2 FYNNEI. V dropped 6 bases and J dropped 7 bases, with 20 bases sitting between them. The CDR3 covers 15 residues. DNA of the CDR3: TGTGCCAGCAGCGGGGGGGTAGGGGGCGTGAATACGCAGTATTTT. Protein: CASSGGVGGVNTQYF.

CDR3 DNA: TGTGCTAGTGGTATAGCGGGAGGGCCGACCGGGGAGCTGTTTTTT. Its protein is CASGIAGGPTGELFF. The genes are TRBV12-5 and TRBJ2-2, with TRBD2 matching over 11 bases. V lost 5 bases to trimming and J lost 5 bases; unmatched junction nucleotides: 4. The germline V gene encodes CDR1 LGHNT and CDR2 FRNRAP. CDR3 length equals 15 residues.

This clone was counted only a few times. This chain uses TRBV6-5 with TRBJ2-3, with D hard to call. This CDR3 region has 15 residues. V shed 6 bases and J shed 2 bases, with 15 bases lying between them. Germline V gene sequence: CDR1 MNHEY, CDR2 SVGAGI. The chain's CDR3 is CASSPLRFHTDTQYF. The CDR3 region has the DNA TGTGCCAGCAGCCCCCTCCGGTTCCACACAGATACGCAGTATTTT.

For the CDR3, the DNA is TGTGCCAGCAGCCTCGTAGGCAAGGGACAGGGGATTTACAATGAGCAGTTCTTC. This gives the protein CASSLVGKGQGIYNEQFF. V is TRBV7-2 and J is TRBJ2-1; 10 positions agree with TRBD1. Losses at the gene ends were 5 bases for V and 4 bases for J; bases not matched to a gene: 14. The CDR3 has 18 residues. Per germline, CDR1 SGHTA and CDR2 FQGNSA. The full variable domain, with the rest looked up from reference TRBV7-2 and TRBJ2-1, is GAGVSQSPSNKVTEKGKDVELRCDPISGHTALYWYRQSLGQGLEFLIYFQGNSAPDKSGLPSDRFSAERTGGSVSTLTIQRTQQEDSAVYLCASSLVGKGQGIYNEQFFGPGTRLTVL.

V and J are TRBV3-1 (or the pseudogene TRBV3-2) and TRBJ1-2; 7 bases agree with TRBD1. V gave up 4 bases and J gave up 8 bases; unmatched junction bases: 10. Germline values: CDR1 LGHDT, CDR2 YNNKEL (reference sequence). CDR3 size: 14 residues. CDR3 in amino acids: CASSPRDSKRGYTF. For the CDR3, the DNA is TGTGCCAGCAGCCCGAGGGACAGCAAGCGAGGCTACACCTTC.

The table lists this clone with a count of one. V is TRBV7-3 and J is TRBJ2-7, with D perhaps matching TRBD2 (6 bases). This CDR3 is built from 13 residues. The germline V gene encodes CDR1 SGHTA and CDR2 FQGTGA. V lost 4 bases and J lost 6, with 13 bases in between. The CDR3 here is CASSSGPAGEQYF. CDR3 in DNA: TGTGCCAGCAGCTCCGGGCCAGCGGGCGAGCAGTACTTC.

The chain employs TRBV27 and TRBJ2-1, with 9 bases matching TRBD1. In germline, CDR1 is MNHEY, CDR2 SMNVEV (reference sequence). CDR3 length equals 15 residues. The trim removed 6 bases at V and 7 bases at J, leaving 10 bases unmatched. The CDR3 here is CASRQRQGGRNEQFF. In DNA, the CDR3 is TGTGCCAGCAGGCAAAGACAGGGGGGTCGGAATGAGCAGTTCTTC.

Remarks on this clone: Other nucleotide sequences from this sample produce the same CDR3. This rearrangement joins TRBV12-3 or TRBV12-4 to TRBJ1-1; D is uncertain. The CDR3 extends over 11 amino acids. The V end lost 5 bases, the J end lost 6 bases, and 7 bases lay between the germline ends. The CDR3 DNA reads TGTGCCAGCAGTCTGCTCGCTGAAGCTTTCTTT. This translates into CASSLLAEAFF.

The V call is TRBV7-9, the J call TRBJ1-1; 7 nucleotides match TRBD1. This CDR3 is 14 amino acids long. With V trimmed by 5 bases and J by 5 bases, 8 bases remained unmatched. Germline V lookup: CDR1 SEHNR, CDR2 FQNEAQ (reference sequence). CDR3 sequence (DNA): TGTGCCAGCAGCCCCCAGGGGGTCGGAACTGAAGCTTTCTTT. It yields the protein CASSPQGVGTEAFF.

The genes are TRBV5-1 and TRBJ2-7, with 10 bases fitting TRBD1. V lost 2 bases, J lost 0 bases, and 2 bases stayed unmatched. In germline, CDR1 is SGHRS, CDR2 YFSETQ. CDR3 size: 15 residues. The CDR3, as DNA: TGCGCCAGCAGCTTTGGGACAGGGGCCTCCTACGAGCAGTACTTC. Residues: CASSFGTGASYEQYF.

V and J are TRBV6-1 and TRBJ2-7, with TRBD2 matching 9 bases. Trimming took 4 bases from V and 7 from J; bases not matched to a gene: 14. The CDR3 length is 16 residues. Germline values: CDR1 MNHNS, CDR2 SASEGT. CDR3 amino acids: CASSVGEGAGGAEQYF. The CDR3 DNA is TGTGCCAGCAGTGTCGGTGAAGGAGCGGGAGGAGCGGAGCAGTACTTC.

This clone was seen more than once but under ten times. Germline is not matched at one junction end, which may reflect a read error. The chain's CDR3 is CASSEGQGSWAGYTF. The CDR3 DNA is TGTGCCAGCAGCGAAGGACAGGGGAGCTGGGCTGGCTACACCTTC. The chain links TRBV2 to TRBJ1-2; 9 nucleotides match TRBD1. The CDR3 is 15 amino acids. Germline V CDR1 and CDR2: SNHLY, FYNNEI.

J is TRBJ2-1 and V is TRBV6-5; 12 nucleotides match TRBD2. V trimming: 1 base; J trimming: 7 bases; junction bases outside the gene matches: 5. The CDR3 is 16 residues long. The V gene's germline CDR1 is MNHEY and CDR2 SVGAGI. The CDR3 spells CASSYFGLAGWNEQFF. For the CDR3, the DNA is TGTGCCAGCAGTTACTTTGGACTAGCGGGGTGGAATGAGCAGTTCTTC.

The J gene is TRBJ1-2, the V gene TRBV9; D unclear. Trimming removed 5 bases at V and 1 base at J, with 15 bases between. This CDR3 spans 15 amino acids. The germline V gene encodes CDR1 SGDLS and CDR2 YYNGEE. The CDR3 loop reads CASRSLTQLNYGYTF. CDR3 coding DNA: TGTGCCAGCAGGTCCTTAACACAGCTTAACTATGGCTACACCTTC.